This section outlines one T cell receptor (beta chain) sequence together with its context. Its cognate antigen is unknown. TCRdb keeps only in-frame clones here, not all; method: immunoSEQ multiplex PCR. This repertoire shows tens of thousands of clones, more than 65% found once; its top ten account for approximately 8%. The culture ran for 10 to 11 days, and then CD4+ T cells were isolated. Vaccine administered to participants consisted of two doses of either BNT162b2 or mRNA-1273. It was on days 3 and 7 that half the medium was replaced with IL-2 medium. This entry is derived from a study of vaccination effects on CD4 cells after COVID-19. Looking at the study overall: Before sequencing, viral peptide pools were used by the ViraFEST assay to expand antigen-specific CD4+ T cells. Study-wide results and caveats: Within healthy vaccinees, only 1 of 255 vaccine-induced clones displayed cross-reactivity with common cold coronaviruses. Only a few convalescent patients and no early post-infection timepoints featured in the study.

V was pared by 4 bases and J by 2 bases, with 16 bases between. This CDR3 contains 15 residues. Germline V CDR1 and CDR2: SGHRS, YFSETQ. The J gene is TRBJ2-7, the V gene TRBV5-1, with D possibly being TRBD1 (5 bases). This clonotype originated in a human donor who received a COVID-19 vaccine. Sequencing was performed on CD4+ T cells from PBMCs cultured without peptide, taken after COVID-19 vaccination. In DNA, the CDR3 is TGCGCCAGCAGCGGTCCACCCGCAGGGCCCTACGAGCAGTACTTC. As protein: CASSGPPAGPYEQYF.